One TCR beta chain is described in this entry. These data originate in a study of blood T cell repertoires in COVID-19. TCRdb keeps only in-frame clones here, not all; method: immunoSEQ multiplex PCR. The table has 95,000 to 150,000 clones, less than 90% seen once. Adults between roughly 18 and 100 years of age took part from 20 to 25 US areas. Before being deemed recovered, Cohort 3 donors had two negative PCRs, clearance, or symptom resolution. V dropped 2 bases and J dropped 8 bases, with 18 bases sitting between them. The CDR3 sequence is 15 residues long. Germline assignment: CDR1 GTSNPN and CDR2 SVGIG (reference sequence).

The material sequenced was PBMCs or T cells enriched from blood (not recorded which). The chain combines TRBV30 with TRBJ1-4; D unresolved. This TCR came from a woman aged 30 to 39 who had recovered from COVID-19. Written as DNA, the CDR3 is TGTGCCTGGAGTCCCACCCACCTCGGCGGCGAAAAACTGTTTTTT. Its protein is CAWSPTHLGGEKLFF. Full variable domain (outside the CDR3, taken from reference TRBV30 and TRBJ1-4): SQTIHQWPATLVQPVGSPLSLECTVEGTSNPNLYWYRQAAGRGLQLLFYSVGIGQISSEVPQNLSASRPQDRQFILSSKKLLLSDSGFYLCAWSPTHLGGEKLFFGSGTQLSVL.